Below, one T cell receptor (beta chain) is given with its context. Its specificity is not known. This sample stems from a study of CD8+ T cells in alopecia areata. The overall study: Treated patients swallowed 5 to 10 mg of oral tofacitinib twice daily.

The sequencing template was cDNA reverse transcribed from extracted RNA. The repertoire was sequenced with immunoSEQ multiplex PCR; TCRdb's copy has only in-frame clones and lacks some. In the table there are about 250,000 clones, 67% of which are singletons. The study team obtained lesional scalp punch biopsies and peripheral blood from alopecia areata patients. Sorted populations comprised CD4+ and CD8+ T cells obtained from PBMCs. Study-level points and caveats: Mouse data revealed clearer TCR sharing than patient data did, a gap possibly tied to HLA.

This CDR3 spans 11 amino acids. Germline V gene sequence: CDR1 SQVTM, CDR2 ANQGSEA. Trimming stripped 1 base from V and 6 bases from J, with 5 bases between. The receptor's source is a human donor with alopecia areata. This specimen was CD4+ T cells sorted from blood, taken at week 0. The chain joins TRBV29-1 to TRBJ2-3, with D unresolved. The CDR3 here is CSVEVSDTQYF. CDR3 in DNA: TGCAGCGTTGAAGTCTCGGATACGCAGTATTTT.